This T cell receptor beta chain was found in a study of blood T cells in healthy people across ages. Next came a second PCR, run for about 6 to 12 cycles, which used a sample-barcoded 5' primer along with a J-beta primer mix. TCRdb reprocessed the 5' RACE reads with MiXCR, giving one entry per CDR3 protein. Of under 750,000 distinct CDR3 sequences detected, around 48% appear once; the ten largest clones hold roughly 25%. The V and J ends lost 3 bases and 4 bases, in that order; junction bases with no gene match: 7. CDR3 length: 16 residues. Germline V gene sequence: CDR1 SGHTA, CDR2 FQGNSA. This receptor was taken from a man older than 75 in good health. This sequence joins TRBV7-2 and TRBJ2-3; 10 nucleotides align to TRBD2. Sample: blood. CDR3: CASSLFSGRAADTQYF. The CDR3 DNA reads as TGTGCCAGCAGCTTGTTCAGCGGGAGGGCCGCAGATACGCAGTATTTT.